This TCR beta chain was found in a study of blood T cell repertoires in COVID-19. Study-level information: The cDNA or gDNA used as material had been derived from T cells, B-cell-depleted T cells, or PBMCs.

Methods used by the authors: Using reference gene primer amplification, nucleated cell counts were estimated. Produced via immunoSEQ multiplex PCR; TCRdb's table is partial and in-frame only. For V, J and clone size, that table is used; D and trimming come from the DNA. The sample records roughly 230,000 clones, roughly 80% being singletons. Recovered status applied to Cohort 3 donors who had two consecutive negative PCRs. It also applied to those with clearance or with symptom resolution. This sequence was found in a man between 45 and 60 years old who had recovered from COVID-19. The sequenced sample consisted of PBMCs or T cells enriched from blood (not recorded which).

DNA for the CDR3: TGCGCCAGCAGTGAGGGACTCCGGAACACTGAAGCTTTCTTT. This translates into CASSEGLRNTEAFF. V usage is TRBV10-1 and J usage is TRBJ1-1; D is undetermined. This CDR3 comprises 14 residues. The germline V gene has CDR1 WNHNN and CDR2 SYGVQD (reference sequence). V was cut by 2 bases and J by 1 base, with 8 bases left in between.